The 31 T cell receptor beta chains in this list originate from one sample, sequenced in a study of human T cells and chemical hapten exposure. A single record per CDR3 protein comes from TCRdb applying MiXCR to the RACE reads. Of under 90,000 distinct CDR3 sequences listed, around 9.6% were seen once; the top ten hold 3% to 4.5%. The time point is: pre-sensitization, week 0. Treatment here: therapeutic diphenylcyclopropenone sensitization with weekly scalp DPC. The source material was whole blood, sampled in connection with sensitization to the hapten diphenylcyclopropenone (DPC). Source of these receptors: a woman aged 40 to 50 with alopecia areata. Some clones in this sample may be carry-over from other donors' samples.

The sample holds many counts of this clonotype. V usage is TRBV11-2 and J usage is TRBJ1-1; the D is unclear. The V and J ends lost 3 bases and 4 bases respectively, with 6 bases between them. The CDR3 contains 12 residues. The germline V gene encodes CDR1 SGHAT and CDR2 FQNNGV. CDR3: CASSLSPTEAFF. The CDR3, as DNA: TGTGCCAGCAGCTTGTCCCCCACTGAAGCTTTCTTT.

The rearrangement uses TRBV19 and TRBJ2-2; tentative D call: TRBD2 (5 bases). Germline V gives CDR1 LNHDA, CDR2 SQIVND (reference sequence). The CDR3 has 15 residues. The V and J ends lost 2 bases and 1 base respectively, with 8 bases between them. Written as DNA, the CDR3 is TGTGCCAGTAGTATACTAGCACGGAACACCGGGGAGCTGTTTTTT. Translated, it gives CASSILARNTGELFF.

This clonotype was counted between two and nine times. This chain uses TRBV29-1 with TRBJ2-7; a weak D match, TRBD1 (6 bases). Germline loops: CDR1 SQVTM, CDR2 ANQGSEA. CDR3 length: 11 amino acids. The germline V and J ends were trimmed by 5 bases and 3 bases, with 8 bases remaining between them. The DNA for the CDR3 is TGCAGCGTTTGGGACAACTACGAGCAGTACTTC. Translating gives CSVWDNYEQYF.

This clonotype was recorded many times. The V and J genes are TRBV28 and TRBJ2-2, with D possibly being TRBD2 (5 bases). CDR1 is MDHEN and CDR2 is SYDVKM in the germline V gene. V lost 5 bases and J lost 5, with 15 bases in between. The CDR3 consists of 15 residues. The CDR3 sequence is CASSGENRRTGELFF. The CDR3 DNA follows: TGTGCCAGCAGTGGCGAAAATAGGAGGACCGGGGAGCTGTTTTTT.

This clonotype occurred a few times. J is TRBJ1-4 and V is TRBV20-1; 10 bases are a match to TRBD1. From germline, CDR1 is DFQATT and CDR2 SNEGSKA (reference sequence). V gave up 6 bases and J gave up 8 bases; unmatched junction bases: 9. The CDR3 is 14 amino acids. The CDR3 DNA is TGCAGTGCAGGGACAGGGGTAATGGAGGAAAAACTGTTTTTT. This encodes CSAGTGVMEEKLFF.

The chain has TRBV29-1 and TRBJ2-3; TRBD1 is a possible D gene (6 bases). Looked up from germline, CDR1 is SQVTM and CDR2 is ANQGSEA. V was trimmed by 6 bases and J by 10 bases, leaving 17 bases between them. The CDR3 contains 12 residues. The CDR3 loop is CSVPQGQWAQYF. For the CDR3, the DNA is TGCAGCGTGCCCCAAGGACAGTGGGCGCAGTATTTT.

This clonotype was counted ten times or more. The CDR3 sequence is CSARPTGTDISPLHF. The CDR3 DNA reads TGCAGTGCTAGACCTACCGGGACAGATATTTCACCCCTCCACTTT. The chain couples TRBV20-1 to TRBJ1-6; TRBD1 matches at 7 bases. This CDR3 spans 15 amino acids. Germline lookup yields CDR1 DFQATT and CDR2 SNEGSKA (reference sequence). J was trimmed by 9 bases and V by 2 bases; bases with no gene match: 10.

This clonotype was observed at least ten times. J is TRBJ1-2 and V is TRBV5-4, with 7 bases fitting TRBD1. This CDR3 has 13 residues. Germline loops: CDR1 SGHNT, CDR2 YYREEE (reference sequence). With 0 bases clipped from V and 6 bases from J, the junction kept 2 bases outside the gene matches. The CDR3 region has the DNA TGTGCCAGCAGCTTGGAGACAGGGAATGGCTACACCTTC. It encodes CASSLETGNGYTF.

Notes on this clonotype: A read error may account for a junction end that differs from germline. J is TRBJ2-1 and V is TRBV18; the match to TRBD2 covers 10 bases. The CDR3 loop spans 16 amino acids. Germline lookup yields CDR1 KGHSH and CDR2 LQKENI. CDR3 amino acids: CASSPGTSVTYNVQFF. As DNA, the CDR3 is TGTGCCAGCTCCCCGGGGACTAGCGTTACCTACAATGTGCAGTTCTTC.

This clonotype appeared many times. The chain is built from TRBV14 and TRBJ2-1; TRBD2 matches at 16 bases. The CDR3 runs to 18 residues. Germline CDR1 SGHDN, CDR2 FVKESK. V lost 4 bases, J lost 7 bases, and 10 bases stayed unmatched. CDR3 residues: CASSRYLGTSGGANEQFF. The CDR3 DNA sequence: TGTGCCAGCAGCCGATACCTCGGGACTAGCGGGGGGGCGAATGAGCAGTTCTTC.

This clonotype was seen many times. The chain has TRBV12-5 and TRBJ1-1, with D perhaps matching TRBD1 (5 bases). CDR3 size: 13 residues. Germline values: CDR1 LGHNT, CDR2 FRNRAP. Trimming removed 1 base from V and 8 bases from J, with 11 bases in between. CDR3 loop: CASGLGGPLEAFF. CDR3 bases: TGTGCTAGTGGTTTGGGGGGCCCCCTGGAAGCTTTCTTT.

Comments on this clonotype: A much more abundant neighbour one base away suggests this may be a read error. The conserved closing phenylalanine or tryptophan is absent in this CDR3, likely reflecting a read error. The chain couples TRBV6-5 to TRBJ1-3; tentative D call: TRBD1 (6 bases). V was cut by 2 bases and J by 0 bases, with 8 bases left in between. CDR1 and CDR2 from the germline V gene are MNHEY and SVGAGI. This CDR3 has 15 residues. The CDR3 protein is CASSYGDNSGNTIYL. CDR3 nucleotides: TGTGCCAGCAGTTACGGGGACAACTCTGGAAACACCATATATTTA.

This clonotype showed up many times. The gene calls are TRBV20-1 and TRBJ2-2; 11 nucleotides agree with TRBD2. The length of the CDR3 is 15 residues. Germline lookup yields CDR1 DFQATT and CDR2 SNEGSKA (reference sequence). With V trimmed by 2 bases and J by 2 bases, 1 base remained unmatched. This chain's CDR3 is CSARLAGGNTGELFF. The DNA for the CDR3 is TGCAGTGCTAGACTAGCGGGGGGTAACACCGGGGAGCTGTTTTTT.

The genes are TRBV15 and TRBJ1-2, with no clear D. The CDR3 runs 15 residues. Germline CDR1 LNHNV, CDR2 YYDKDF (reference sequence). V was shortened by 3 bases and J by 6 bases, with 17 bases between the two germline ends. As DNA, the CDR3 is TGTGCCACCAGCAGGCGCCAGTGGGCGATCGATGGCTACACCTTC. Translating it yields CATSRRQWAIDGYTF.

The sample holds a few counts of this clonotype. The chain is built from TRBV29-1 and TRBJ2-3; TRBD1 matches 8 bases. CDR1 is SQVTM, CDR2 ANQGSEA, per germline. J lost 0 bases, V lost 6 bases, and 5 bases had no gene match. The CDR3 is made up of 14 amino acids. CDR3 nucleotides: TGCAGCGTCGAGGGACAGGCAAGCACAGATACGCAGTATTTT. Amino acids: CSVEGQASTDTQYF.

This clonotype showed up many times. The chain combines TRBV7-2 with TRBJ1-1; D is uncertain. The germline V gene has CDR1 SGHTA and CDR2 FQGNSA. V was pared by 6 bases and J by 6 bases, with 11 bases between. The CDR3 runs 12 residues. CDR3 nucleotide sequence: TGTGCCAGCAGGGATAGCGGCCCTGAAGCTTTCTTT. Protein sequence: CASRDSGPEAFF.

Only a few counts were recorded for this clonotype. CDR3 protein: CSAVVGTSAWDTQYF. The CDR3 region has the DNA TGCAGTGCTGTCGTCGGGACTAGCGCATGGGATACGCAGTATTTT. This chain uses TRBV20-1 with TRBJ2-3; TRBD2 aligns across 10 bases. The junction had 11 bases not matched to a gene; V was cut back by 5 bases and J by 6 bases. Looked up from germline, CDR1 is DFQATT and CDR2 is SNEGSKA (reference sequence). This CDR3 spans 15 amino acids.

This clonotype was seen at least ten times. V and J are TRBV7-2 and TRBJ1-5, with D maybe TRBD1 (5 bases). Germline CDR1 and CDR2: SGHTA and FQGNSA. Trimming took 4 bases from V and 5 from J, leaving 12 bases between them. CDR3 length: 14 residues. The CDR3 is CASSSDGADQPQHF. DNA for the CDR3: TGTGCCAGCAGCTCCGACGGGGCTGATCAGCCCCAGCATTTT.

This clonotype was counted a few times. CDR3 amino acids: CASSGPETITSTDTQYF. As DNA, the CDR3 is TGTGCCAGCAGCGGCCCGGAGACAATAACTAGCACAGATACGCAGTATTTT. The genes are TRBV9 and TRBJ2-3; no clear D. Germline CDR1 reads SGDLS; CDR2 reads YYNGEE. With 3 bases removed from V and 0 bases from J, the gap between germline ends came to 17 bases. The CDR3 has 17 amino acids.

This clonotype was picked up many times. In DNA form, the CDR3 reads TGTGCCAGCAGTCGTCTAGCGGGGCAATACAATGAGCAGTTCTTC. This sequence encodes CASSRLAGQYNEQFF. V gene TRBV12-3 or TRBV12-4 combines with J gene TRBJ2-1, with TRBD2 matching 9 bases. V lost 5 bases and J lost 4; bases outside the gene matches: 6. The CDR3 totals 15 residues.

To note about this clonotype: A single base separates this from a much larger clone, so it may be a read error. The CDR3 DNA reads TGTGACAGCAGGCCTTGGGAGACAGATACGCAGTATTTT. Translated, it gives CDSRPWETDTQYF. This rearrangement joins TRBV27 to TRBJ2-3; tentative D call: TRBD2 (5 bases). Germline V lookup: CDR1 MNHEY, CDR2 SMNVEV (reference sequence). The CDR3 runs to 13 residues.

This clonotype was counted ten times or more. The chain joins TRBV29-1 to TRBJ2-3, with 10 bases lining up with TRBD1. This CDR3 has 14 residues. Germline V gene data show CDR1 as SQVTM and CDR2 as ANQGSEA. The V segment lost 4 bases and the J segment 6 bases; nucleotides outside the gene matches: 7. CDR3 sequence: CSVAGTGAWDTQYF. The CDR3 nucleotides read TGCAGCGTTGCCGGGACAGGGGCTTGGGATACGCAGTATTTT.

The sample holds a few counts of this clonotype. V usage is TRBV20-1 and J usage is TRBJ2-5, with TRBD2 identical over 12 bases. The junction had 9 bases not matched to a gene; V was cut back by 5 bases and J by 5 bases. Germline V gene data show CDR1 as DFQATT and CDR2 as SNEGSKA (reference sequence). The CDR3 contains 15 residues. CDR3 in DNA: TGCAGTGCTCCCCGACTAGCGGGGGCAGGGGAGACCCAGTACTTC. Translating it yields CSAPRLAGAGETQYF.

This clonotype was detected ten times or more. V usage is TRBV7-9 and J usage is TRBJ2-3; D gene uncertain. Germline values: CDR1 SEHNR, CDR2 FQNEAQ (reference sequence). The CDR3 has 15 amino acids. V was cut by 4 bases and J by 0 bases, with 11 bases left in between. CDR3 bases: TGTGCCAGCAGCTCTTCTGGGCAGAGCACAGATACGCAGTATTTT. This encodes CASSSSGQSTDTQYF.

The sample holds many counts of this clonotype. The chain couples TRBV19 to TRBJ1-4; no clear D gene. The CDR3 loop spans 13 amino acids. Germline CDR1 and CDR2: LNHDA and SQIVND (reference sequence). The V end was cut by 11 bases, the J end by 7 bases, with 17 bases between. The CDR3 bases are TGTGCCTGCCGGGCGGCCGCCAGTGAAAAACTGTTTTTT. Protein: CACRAAASEKLFF.

The V gene is TRBV5-1, the J gene TRBJ2-1; no definite D call. Trimming pared 1 base from V and 2 bases from J, leaving 10 bases between. Germline values: CDR1 SGHRS, CDR2 YFSETQ. This CDR3 is 15 amino acids long. The CDR3 nucleotides are TGCGCCAGCAGCTTGACGGACCCTACCTACAATGAGCAGTTCTTC. Encoded protein: CASSLTDPTYNEQFF.

The sample holds a few counts of this clonotype. The chain couples TRBV29-1 to TRBJ2-3; a possible D gene is TRBD2 (6 bases). V lost 4 bases to trimming and J lost 5 bases, with 16 bases between them. The CDR3 has 14 residues. Germline V CDR1 and CDR2: SQVTM, ANQGSEA. The CDR3 DNA is TGCAGCGTTGCCGTGGGGGGACCTGGAGATACGCAGTATTTT. Amino acid sequence: CSVAVGGPGDTQYF.

This clonotype came up many times. The rearrangement uses TRBV4-1 and TRBJ2-7; 8 nucleotides align to TRBD1. Germline V gene lookup returns CDR1 MGHRA and CDR2 YSYEKL. This CDR3 has 14 amino acids. V was pared by 4 bases and J by 5 bases, with 7 bases of the junction left unmatched. The CDR3 DNA reads TGCGCCAGCAGCCCCATGGACAGGGACCACGAGCAGTACTTC. It specifies CASSPMDRDHEQYF.

This clonotype came up a few times. This chain uses TRBV5-5 with TRBJ2-1, with D unclear. This CDR3 has 12 amino acids. V gave up 4 bases and J gave up 7 bases, with 9 bases separating them. In germline, CDR1 is SGHKS, CDR2 YYEKEE (reference sequence). As DNA, the CDR3 is TGTGCCAGCAGCCTCCTCGAAAATGAGCAGTTCTTC. Its translation: CASSLLENEQFF.

This clonotype has ten or more counts. This chain joins TRBV7-2 and TRBJ1-6; TRBD1 agrees at 7 bases. V lost 3 bases to trimming and J lost 6 bases; unmatched junction nucleotides: 8. From germline, CDR1 is SGHTA and CDR2 FQGNSA. CDR3 length equals 16 residues. DNA of the CDR3: TGTGCCAGCAGCTTGGCTCAGACAGGGCTTAATTCACCCCTCCACTTT. As protein: CASSLAQTGLNSPLHF. Complete variable domain (other parts from reference TRBV7-2 and TRBJ1-6): GAGVSQSPSNKVTEKGKDVELRCDPISGHTALYWYRQSLGQGLEFLIYFQGNSAPDKSGLPSDRFSAERTGGSVSTLTIQRTQQEDSAVYLCASSLAQTGLNSPLHFGNGTRLTVT.

This clonotype was observed a few times. The chain is built from TRBV7-2 and TRBJ1-4; 9 positions match TRBD1. Losses at the gene ends were 5 bases for V and 5 bases for J; bases not matched to a gene: 6. This CDR3 contains 15 residues. Germline V gene lookup returns CDR1 SGHTA and CDR2 FQGNSA. The CDR3 nucleotides read TGTGCCAGCAGCAGGGACAGGGCGGACAATGAAAAACTGTTTTTT. Its protein is CASSRDRADNEKLFF. The variable domain in full, with the rest retrieved from reference TRBV7-2 and TRBJ1-4, is GAGVSQSPSNKVTEKGKDVELRCDPISGHTALYWYRQSLGQGLEFLIYFQGNSAPDKSGLPSDRFSAERTGGSVSTLTIQRTQQEDSAVYLCASSRDRADNEKLFFGSGTQLSVL.